This T cell receptor beta chain was identified during a study of T cell responses to AZD1222 COVID-19 vaccine. General study results and limits: Baseline seropositivity occurred in only a handful of AZD1222 recipients.

Germline V gene lookup returns CDR1 SNHLY and CDR2 FYNNEI. V was cut by 4 bases and J by 0 bases, with 7 bases left in between. The CDR3 covers 13 residues. In the case of this clone: Its antigen remains unknown.

Profiled with immunoSEQ multiplex PCR; TCRdb holds only in-frame clones, not every one. The sample has 99,000 or so clones, 89% seen once. The receptor comes from an adult who received the AZD1222 COVID-19 vaccine. The sample was peripheral blood, taken 28 days after the second AZD1222 dose. The rearrangement links TRBV2 to TRBJ2-7; a weak D match, TRBD1 (5 bases). The CDR3 reads CASSADSSYEQYF. The CDR3 coding sequence is TGTGCCAGCAGTGCCGACAGCTCCTACGAGCAGTACTTC.